This T cell receptor (beta chain) is from a study of Ad26.COV2.S vaccination and SARS-CoV-2 variants. This CDR3 comprises 11 residues. Deletions cut 7 bases from V and 12 bases from J, with 15 bases between. Germline assignment: CDR1 DFQATT and CDR2 SNEGSKA (reference sequence). Clones were sequenced by immunoSEQ multiplex PCR, and TCRdb holds only the in-frame ones, with some missing. The sample includes some 420,000 clones, around 87% of them seen just once. As to treatment: about 20 received Ad26.COV2.S at low or high dose, single or two shots; about five received placebo; per-sample allocation not given. The samples were gathered on day 63 after the first injection of vaccine or placebo.

This specimen consisted of peripheral blood, obtained in a trial of Ad26.COV2.S vaccine versus placebo. The chain couples TRBV20-1 to TRBJ1-4; D might be TRBD1 (5 bases). The clonotype comes from a person between 18 and 60 years old who received the Ad26.COV2.S COVID-19 vaccine or a placebo. For the CDR3, the DNA is TGCAGTGTGAATAGGGTGGGACAACTGTTTTTT. It yields the protein CSVNRVGQLFF.